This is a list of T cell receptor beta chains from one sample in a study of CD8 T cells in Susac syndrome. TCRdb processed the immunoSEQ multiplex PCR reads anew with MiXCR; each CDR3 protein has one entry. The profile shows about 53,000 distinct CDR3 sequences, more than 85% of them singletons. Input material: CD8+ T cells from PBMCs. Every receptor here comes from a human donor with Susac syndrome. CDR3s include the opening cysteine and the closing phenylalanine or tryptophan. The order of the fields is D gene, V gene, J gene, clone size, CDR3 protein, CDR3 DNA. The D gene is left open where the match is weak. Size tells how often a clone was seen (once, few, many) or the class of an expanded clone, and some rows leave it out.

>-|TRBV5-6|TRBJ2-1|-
CASSLMGSSYNEQFF
TGTGCCAGCAGCTTGATGGGTTCATCATACAATGAGCAGTTCTTC
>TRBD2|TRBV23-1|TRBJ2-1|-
CASSRGLAGDNEQFF
TGCGCCAGCAGCCGGGGACTAGCGGGAGACAATGAGCAGTTCTTC
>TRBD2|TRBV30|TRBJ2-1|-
CAWSLRGGPSEQFF
TGTGCCTGGAGTTTACGGGGGGGGCCTAGTGAGCAGTTCTTC
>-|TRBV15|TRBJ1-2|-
CATSSTVTYGYTF
TGTGCCACCAGCTCGACAGTGACCTATGGCTACACCTTC
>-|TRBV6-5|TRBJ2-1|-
CASSTLRQVYNEQFF
TGTGCCAGCAGCACCCTGAGGCAGGTCTACAATGAGCAGTTCTTC
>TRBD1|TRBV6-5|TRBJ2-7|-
CASRIRGTGGAEQYF
TGTGCCAGCAGGATCCGCGGGACAGGGGGCGCCGAGCAGTACTTC
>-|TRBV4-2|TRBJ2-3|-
CASSQESSTDTQYF
TGTGCCAGCAGCCAAGAATCAAGCACAGATACGCAGTATTTT
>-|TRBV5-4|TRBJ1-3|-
CASSSMTGSSGNTIYF
TGTGCCAGCAGCTCAATGACGGGGTCCTCTGGAAACACCATATATTTT
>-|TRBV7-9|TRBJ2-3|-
CASIGTDTQYF
TGTGCCAGCATCGGCACAGATACGCAGTATTTT
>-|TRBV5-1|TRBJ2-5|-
CASSPLPNNQETQYF
TGCGCCAGCAGCCCCCTTCCAAACAACCAAGAGACCCAGTACTTC
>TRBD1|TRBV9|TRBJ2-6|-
CASSTGGDKSGANVLTF
TGTGCCAGCAGTACAGGGGGCGATAAGTCTGGGGCCAACGTCCTGACTTTC
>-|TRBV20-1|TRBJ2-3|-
CSALRDTQYF
TGCAGTGCCCTTCGCGATACGCAGTATTTT
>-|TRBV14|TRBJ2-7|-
CASSQVGLNSYEQYF
TGTGCCAGCAGCCAAGTCGGACTGAACTCCTACGAGCAGTACTTC
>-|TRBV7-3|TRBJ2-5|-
CASSLTGGETQYF
TGTGCCAGCAGCTTAACTGGGGGAGAGACCCAGTACTTC
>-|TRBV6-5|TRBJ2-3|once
CASSQEEKSDTQYF
TGTGCCAGCAGTCAGGAGGAGAAATCGGATACGCAGTATTTT
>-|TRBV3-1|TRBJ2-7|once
CASSQGSSEQYF
TGTGCCAGCAGCCAAGGAAGTTCCGAGCAGTACTTC
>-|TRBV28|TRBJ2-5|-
CASSLEETQYF
TGTGCCAGCAGTTTGGAGGAGACCCAGTACTTC
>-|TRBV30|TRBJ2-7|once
CAWSVHPLGEQYF
TGTGCCTGGAGTGTACACCCCCTGGGCGAGCAGTACTTC
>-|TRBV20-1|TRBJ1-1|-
CSASKTGTEFEAFF
TGCAGTGCGAGTAAGACAGGTACGGAATTTGAAGCTTTCTTT
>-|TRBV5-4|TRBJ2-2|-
CASQGGPTNTGELFF
TGTGCCAGCCAGGGAGGCCCTACGAACACCGGGGAGCTGTTTTTT
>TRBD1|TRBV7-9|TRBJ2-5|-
CASSDRGTYQETQYF
TGTGCCAGCAGCGACAGGGGCACGTACCAAGAGACCCAGTACTTC
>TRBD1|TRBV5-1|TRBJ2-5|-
CASSLEGQGIETQYF
TGCGCCAGCAGCTTGGAAGGACAGGGCATCGAGACCCAGTACTTC
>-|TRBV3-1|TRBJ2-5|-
CASSQVSGIQETQYF
TGTGCCAGCAGCCAAGTTAGCGGAATACAAGAGACCCAGTACTTC
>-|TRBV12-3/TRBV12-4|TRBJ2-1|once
CASSFGTADNEQFF
TGTGCCAGCAGTTTCGGGACGGCGGACAATGAGCAGTTCTTC
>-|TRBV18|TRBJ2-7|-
CASSPMGIWYEQYF
TGTGCCAGCTCACCAATGGGGATTTGGTACGAGCAGTACTTC
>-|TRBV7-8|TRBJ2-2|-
CASSLGRGGPRELFF
TGTGCCAGCAGCTTAGGTCGAGGGGGACCCCGGGAGCTGTTTTTT
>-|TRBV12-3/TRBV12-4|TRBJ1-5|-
CASSPPEGWGQPQHF
TGTGCCAGCAGTCCCCCTGAGGGGTGGGGTCAGCCCCAGCATTTT
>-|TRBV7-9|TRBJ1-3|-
CASRRANTIYF
TGTGCCAGCAGACGGGCGAACACCATATATTTT
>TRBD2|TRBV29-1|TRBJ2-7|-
CSVSGGPSYEQYF
TGCAGCGTGAGCGGGGGCCCCTCCTACGAGCAGTACTTC
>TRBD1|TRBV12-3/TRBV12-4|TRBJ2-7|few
CASSLRQGADEQYF
TGTGCCAGCAGTTTACGGCAGGGGGCGGACGAGCAGTACTTC
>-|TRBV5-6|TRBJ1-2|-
CASSFLWTVNYGYTF
TGTGCCAGCAGCTTCCTTTGGACGGTCAACTATGGCTACACCTTC
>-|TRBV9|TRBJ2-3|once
CASSVEGGGTDTQYF
TGTGCCAGCAGCGTAGAGGGGGGCGGGACAGATACGCAGTATTTT
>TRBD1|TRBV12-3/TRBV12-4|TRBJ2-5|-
CASSFGTGQETQYF
TGTGCCAGCAGTTTCGGGACAGGTCAAGAGACCCAGTACTTC
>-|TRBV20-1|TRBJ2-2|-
CSASRQAGTGELFF
TGCAGTGCTAGTAGGCAGGCCGGGACCGGGGAGCTGTTTTTT
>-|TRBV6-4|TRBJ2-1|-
CASSGQGNEQFF
TGTGCCAGCAGTGGCCAAGGCAATGAGCAGTTCTTC
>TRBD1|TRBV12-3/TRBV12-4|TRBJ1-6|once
CASTRQGVNSPLHF
TGTGCCAGCACTAGACAGGGGGTGAATTCACCCCTCCACTTT
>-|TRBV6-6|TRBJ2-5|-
CAAGTPGETQYF
TGTGCCGCCGGGACACCGGGAGAGACCCAGTACTTC
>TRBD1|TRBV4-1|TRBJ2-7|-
CASSQTSGQLTYEQYF
TGCGCCAGCAGCCAGACTTCGGGACAGCTCACCTACGAGCAGTACTTC
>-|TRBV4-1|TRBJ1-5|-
CASSQDNAHQPQHF
TGCGCCAGCAGCCAAGATAACGCTCATCAGCCCCAGCATTTT
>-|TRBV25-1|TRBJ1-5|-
CASSESGPKHF
TGTGCCAGCAGTGAATCAGGGCCCAAGCATTTT
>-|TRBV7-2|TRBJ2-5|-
CASSTTSRPQETQYF
TGTGCCAGCAGTACGACTAGTCGACCCCAAGAGACCCAGTACTTC
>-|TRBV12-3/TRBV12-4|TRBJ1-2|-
CASTSGPLGYGYTF
TGTGCCAGCACCTCGGGACCGCTTGGCTATGGCTACACCTTC
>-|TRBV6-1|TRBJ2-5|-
CASSELALGAQETQYF
TGTGCCAGCAGTGAGTTAGCCCTGGGGGCGCAGGAGACCCAGTACTTC
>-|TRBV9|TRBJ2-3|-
CASSVADTQYF
TGTGCCAGCAGCGTAGCAGATACGCAGTATTTT
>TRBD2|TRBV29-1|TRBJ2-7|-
CSVEKRGSNWVDYEQYF
TGCAGCGTTGAGAAGCGGGGGAGTAATTGGGTCGACTACGAGCAGTACTTC